Below, one T cell receptor beta chain is given with its context. Its target is not known. 60 Vbeta and 13 Jbeta primers were used in PCR. Sequencing used immunoSEQ multiplex PCR; TCRdb keeps in-frame clones, though not all of them. The sample carries approximately 120,000 clones, roughly 74% recorded once. The sample originates from a study of cytomegalovirus exposure and HLA in healthy donors. Overall study findings and caveats: A likely sequencing artifact accounted for one observed cluster of highly shared sequence variants. Later, an analysis showed that TCR beta chains associated with HLA were more clonally expanded than others that were equally common. An analysis that was carried out later associated some 17,000 TCR beta sequences with HLA alleles at 0.05 false discovery rate.

The TCR sequence derives from a woman between 50 and 59 years old in good health and CMV-seropositive. The sample was PBMCs.

CDR3 loop: CASEGQNTYEQYF. The CDR3, as DNA: TGTGCCAGCGAGGGACAGAATACCTACGAGCAGTACTTC. The J gene is TRBJ2-7, the V gene TRBV6-1, with 7 bases fitting TRBD1. With 8 bases clipped from V and 2 bases from J, the junction kept 6 bases outside the gene matches. Germline CDR1 reads MNHNS; CDR2 reads SASEGT. The CDR3 has 13 amino acids.